Included here is one T cell receptor beta chain sequence, with context. A few counts support this clone. This receptor's antigen is unknown. No much larger clone is present one base from it, and per-base qualities are unavailable. The CDR3 measures 15 amino acids from cysteine to phenylalanine. Left in the record is the CDR3 DNA by itself, 45 bases read in frame from the first base. The V end gives up 6 bases and the J end 6 bases, leaving 8 bases in the junction not matched to a gene. For CDR1 and CDR2, the germline V gene lists SNHLY and FYNNEI. This sample was included in a study of cytomegalovirus exposure and HLA in healthy donors (dated by TCRdb to the late 2010s). At the level of the whole study: According to an earlier analysis of 550 to 750 of the donors, about 179 million T cells yielded 117 million unique TCR beta sequences and about 300 Gb of sequence data. To decide whether each TCR beta V gene segment behaved as functional or pseudogenic, an earlier analysis of approximately 590 of the donors relied on high-throughput TCR beta sequencing. High-throughput TCR immunosequencing, statistical association of individual TCRs with disease status, and machine learning were combined to predict cytomegalovirus infection status. The study aimed to test whether cataloging public T cell receptors could reveal signatures of past pathogen exposure. In a later analysis, previously published TCR beta repertoires from about 670 donors were re-analyzed and high-resolution HLA genotyping was added so that TCR occurrence patterns could be studied. Every repertoire in the discovery cohort had been generated on one and the same sequencing platform. Among the approximately 430 genotyped donors, approximately 82% belonged to the genetic ancestry cluster associated with self-reported Caucasian donors. Among about 410 genotyped donors of the cohort, an average of roughly 230,000 unique TCR beta nucleotide sequences was sequenced per donor, of which about 19% were non-productive. The T cell repertoires of under 700 subjects were profiled by immunosequencing and related to cytomegalovirus serostatus. Typing coverage differed by locus: A, B, C, DRB1 and DQB1 were typed in roughly 629-630 donors, DQA1 in 522, DPA1 in approximately 610, and DPB1 in around 490. Rather than drawing on any new phenotypic data, the later analysis identified candidate immune exposures from TCR beta sequences and the way those sequences occurred across donors. Class I and class II HLA loci were covered by the typing at four-digit resolution. Genome-wide SNP genotypes for about 65% of the roughly 700 donors were used in a later genetic analysis, which treated that subset as a discovery cohort. About 300 gigabases of sequencing data and approximately 84 million unique TCR sequences were included in an early release covering 500 to 750 HLA-typed donors. Donor age, sex, ethnicity and CMV serostatus were collected together with the repertoire data. Four to six DR-DQ haplotypes were handled as single units for association and clustering, since linkage in the cohort was strong. A separate validation cohort of more than 100 different subjects was used in addition to the roughly 720-subject first cohort. Results and caveats for the whole study, not just this receptor: Because HLA typing was missing for some donors at each locus, association tests included only the typed subset. Most TCR sequences were seen in very few donors, while some public TCRs were found in many individuals. An earlier analysis of some 590 of the donors showed that most TCR beta V segments appeared in productive rearrangements either about 90% or about 30% of the time, which broadly matched IMGT annotations. Some IMGT-functional V segments, including TRBV6-2 and TRBV6-3, could not be told apart with the 87-base-pair reads, so those segments were excluded. The authors suggested that the approach could potentially be extended to other disease states and immunological phenotypes. A later analysis found that most CMV-associated TCR beta chains appeared HLA-restricted, with HLA associations seemingly driven largely by CMV exposure. V-gene and J-gene trimming of TCR beta chains was associated with a missense DCLRE1C variant in a later genetic analysis, and the association was replicated in an independent cohort. This cohort had only TCR beta chains sequenced, and the lack of alpha or paired-chain data limited which features could be detected. In a later analysis, several top co-occurrence clusters were reported to appear linked to parvovirus B19, influenza, CMV and Epstein-Barr virus. The classifier was reported to diagnose cytomegalovirus status with high specificity and sensitivity in both the original and validation cohorts. Presence/absence analyses assumed roughly uniform sequencing depth across donors, an assumption that may not hold. According to a later genetic analysis, donors in an Asian-associated ancestry cluster had fewer N-insertions in productive TCRs than the approximately 710-donor mean. Three of the identified cytomegalovirus-associated TCR beta chains were confirmed in vitro to be specific for cytomegalovirus antigens. A further reported finding was that TCR beta sequences accurately predicted the HLA-A and HLA-B alleles for most subjects in the first cohort. A later analysis associated about 18,000 TCR beta sequences with specific HLA alleles at a false discovery rate of 0.05. Linkage disequilibrium might explain the correlated functional status among segregating V segments, but an unknown experimental factor could not be excluded. In a later analysis, HLA-associated TCR beta chains showed more clonal expansion and lower generation probabilities than non-associated chains that were equally common. In a later analysis, TCR association rates were found to vary across HLA loci, with the most associated TCRs seen for DRB1 alleles and the fewest for HLA-C alleles. Immune exposure information for the cohort was limited to CMV serostatus. A group of highly shared sequence variants was considered likely to be a technical artifact of the sequencing pipeline. Because counts were too low, around 17 rarely observed V segments, including chromosome 9 orphons, were left out of the earlier analysis of a few hundred of the donors. In the study, around 150 TCR beta chains were listed as associated with cytomegalovirus. Assigning TCR associations to individual alleles was difficult when HLA alleles, especially DR and DQ, strongly co-occurred.

Library preparation used the immunoSEQ multiplex PCR assay. A mixture of 60 forward primers for TCR Vbeta segments and 13 reverse primers for TCR Jbeta segments was used in the multiplex PCR. A multiplex PCR assay on genomic DNA amplified the CDR3 region of rearranged TCR beta genes. Amplified TCR beta libraries were sequenced as 87-base-pair reads on the Illumina HiSeq System. Regarding the original processing steps: Across the 600 to 700 repertoires, a later analysis counted tens of millions of unique TCR beta chains, approximately 10 million of which were shared by at least two donors. Raw reads were error-corrected and collapsed into unique sequences by a nearest-neighbor algorithm in which closely related sequences were merged to remove PCR and sequencing errors. To assign V, D and J gene segments, CDR3 sequences were aligned to IMGT reference sequences. For a sequence to be retained, at least a six-nucleotide match to both a V gene segment and a J gene segment was required. A rearrangement was called productive if the CDR3 had no stop codons and remained in frame with V and J, and every other rearrangement was called non-productive. CDR3 was defined according to IMGT convention as the region running from the second conserved V-encoded cysteine to the conserved J-encoded phenylalanine. Sequences without an unambiguous match to a single V gene segment were excluded from the earlier analysis of about 640 of the donors. An earlier analysis of 450 to 650 of the donors called V segments functional above 56.7% productive rearrangements and segregating when the between-donor standard deviation exceeded 5%. To diagnose cytomegalovirus status from the catalog of TCR beta chain sequences, a statistical classification framework was built. In a later analysis, TCR nucleotide sequences were compared against IMGT/GENE-DB human TR gene sequences so that V and J genes could be assigned. A later analysis assigned CDR3 sequences and most-parsimonious VDJ recombination scenarios with the TCRdist pipeline. In a later analysis, each TCR beta chain was defined by its CDR3 amino acid sequence together with its V-gene family, and reads lacking a unique V-gene family were excluded. To address suspected cross-contamination and a sequencing artifact, a later analysis removed under 600 highly shared, low-generation-probability nucleotide sequences. For each public chain, a later analysis derived a clonal expansion index from normalized ranks of inferred template counts within each repertoire. A later analysis computed generation probabilities with a VDJ recombination model fitted to out-of-frame rearrangements, and checked the results against IGoR. In a later analysis, hypergeometric tests were used to score TCR-TCR, TCR-HLA and TCR-CMV co-occurrence, with a repertoire-size bias correction applied to TCR pairs. In a later analysis, false discovery rates were estimated by permuting HLA or CMV assignments 20 times. A later analysis grouped co-occurring TCRs with DBSCAN, adding TCRdist sequence similarity when clustering within HLA-allele-positive subsets. Co-occurrence clustering excluded repertoires with fewer than 30,000 or more than 120,000 public chains, plus five with anomalous nucleotide sharing. Entries here come from immuneACCESS through TCRdb and include only in-frame sequences with V and J called. Some clones fail to appear in such tables; in the studies checked, an unresolved V gene covers under half of the shortfall, and the cause of the remainder is unknown. D and trimming were read from the DNA, whereas the V and J calls and clone size are those reported in that table. In all, the sample holds approximately 110,000 clones, and roughly 80% of those were seen once. Of the sample, 8.5% to 10% is held by the ten largest clones.

The cohort consisted of 650 to 700 healthy bone marrow donors. All cohort members were sampled while nominally healthy, although unrecorded immune exposures were likely present. The donor tested CMV seropositive and was one of the 289 seropositive cohort members. A peripheral blood sample was collected from each donor, and TCR beta sequencing was performed on peripheral blood mononuclear cells. The Qiagen DNeasy Blood Extraction Kit was used to extract genomic DNA from the blood cell samples. This clonotype originated in a woman aged 40 to 49 in good health and CMV-seropositive. The sample taken for sequencing was PBMCs. The chain was built from TRBV2 and TRBJ1-5; the junction holds 10 bases that match TRBD1. The CDR3 protein is CASRVGTGVGQPQHF. The sequenced DNA: TGTGCCAGCAGGGTCGGGACAGGGGTGGGTCAGCCCCAGCATTTT.